These 9 T cell receptor beta chains were all obtained from the same sample, sequenced in a study of shared clonotypes between healthy human individuals. The assay was immunoSEQ multiplex PCR, and TCRdb's table has in-frame clones only and misses some. The table includes 950,000 to 1,200,000 clones, roughly 77% detected once. Sample: memory CD4+ T cells from PBMCs. Noted subset: CD45RA-negative fraction. These receptors all stem from a man aged 18 to 30 in good health. Some clones in this sample may be carry-over from other donors' samples.

CDR3 sequence: CASSHGTGLETQYF. The CDR3 nucleotides are TGCGCCAGCAGCCATGGGACAGGGCTGGAGACCCAGTACTTC. This sequence joins TRBV5-1 and TRBJ2-5; 9 nucleotides match TRBD1. Trimming took 4 bases from V and 5 from J; bases not matched to a gene: 6. The germline V gene has CDR1 SGHRS and CDR2 YFSETQ. The CDR3 consists of 14 residues.

In DNA form, the CDR3 reads TGTGCCAGCAGTGAAAGGACGGGTGTTCAGCCCCAGCATTTT. This encodes CASSERTGVQPQHF. This rearrangement joins TRBV2 to TRBJ1-5; D gene unclear. CDR3 length: 14 residues. Per germline, CDR1 SNHLY and CDR2 FYNNEI. The V end was cut by 2 bases, the J end by 6 bases, with 11 bases between. The entire variable domain, with the rest obtained from reference TRBV2 and TRBJ1-5, is as follows: EPEVTQTPSHQVTQMGQEVILRCVPISNHLYFYWYRQILGQKVEFLVSFYNNEISEKSEIFDDQFSVERPDGSNFTLKIRSTKLEDSAMYFCASSERTGVQPQHFGDGTRLSIL.

The chain has TRBV6-4 and TRBJ2-1; 7 bases match TRBD2. Germline assignment: CDR1 MRHNA and CDR2 SNTAGT. J gave up 3 bases and V 3 bases, and 5 bases lay outside the gene matches. This CDR3 has 15 amino acids. In DNA form, the CDR3 reads TGTGCCAGCAGTGAAGGCGGGAGAGGCTACAATGAGCAGTTCTTC. Residues: CASSEGGRGYNEQFF.

The chain employs TRBV5-1 and TRBJ2-5, with 8 bases identical to TRBD1. The germline CDR1 and CDR2 sequences are SGHRS and YFSETQ. V dropped 0 bases and J dropped 1; count of bases not matched to a gene: 5. The CDR3 runs 16 residues. The CDR3 sequence is CASSLEGRGRQETQYF. As DNA, the CDR3 is TGCGCCAGCAGCTTGGAGGGCAGGGGGCGCCAAGAGACCCAGTACTTC. The entire variable domain, with the rest obtained from reference TRBV5-1 and TRBJ2-5, is as follows: KAGVTQTPRYLIKTRGQQVTLSCSPISGHRSVSWYQQTPGQGLQFLFEYFSETQRNKGNFPGRFSGRQFSNSRSEMNVSTLELGDSALYLCASSLEGRGRQETQYFGPGTRLLVL.

V gene TRBV30 combines with J gene TRBJ2-3; tentative D call: TRBD2 (5 bases). The length of the CDR3 is 13 residues. Germline values: CDR1 GTSNPN, CDR2 SVGIG (reference sequence). Trimming took off 3 bases at V and 0 bases at J, with 7 bases between the two ends. The DNA of the CDR3 is TGTGCCTGGAGGACTAAAAGCACAGATACGCAGTATTTT. It is translated as CAWRTKSTDTQYF.

This clone was recorded once. In DNA form, the CDR3 reads TGTGCCAGCAGTCATACTATGAACACTGAAGCTTTCTTT. Translation gives CASSHTMNTEAFF. The gene calls are TRBV28 and TRBJ1-1; no firm D call. V dropped 5 bases and J dropped 0 bases, with 7 bases sitting between them. CDR1 MDHEN and CDR2 SYDVKM come from the germline V gene. This CDR3 spans 13 amino acids.

V usage is TRBV27 and J usage is TRBJ1-5; D might be TRBD1 (6 bases). The CDR3 is 13 residues long. Germline V lookup: CDR1 MNHEY, CDR2 SMNVEV (reference sequence). Trimming removed 9 bases from V and 3 bases from J, with 12 bases in between. The CDR3 DNA follows: TGTGCCAGTGGGGCAGGGGACAATCAGCCCCAGCATTTT. This sequence encodes CASGAGDNQPQHF.

A single count supports this clone. This sequence joins TRBV15 and TRBJ2-5, with 7 bases identical to TRBD1. With V trimmed by 5 bases and J by 1 base, 7 bases remained unmatched. Germline values: CDR1 LNHNV, CDR2 YYDKDF (reference sequence). The CDR3 loop spans 15 amino acids. CDR3 loop: CATSLSGTAQETQYF. In nucleotides, the CDR3 is TGTGCCACCAGCCTCTCCGGGACAGCCCAAGAGACCCAGTACTTC.

The V and J genes are TRBV4-2 and TRBJ2-3; D unresolved. V shed 1 base and J shed 1 base, with 6 bases lying between them. The CDR3 has 14 residues. Germline V lookup: CDR1 LGHNA, CDR2 YNFKEQ. CDR3 sequence reads: CASSQGVGTDTQYF. Here the CDR3 DNA reads TGTGCCAGCAGCCAAGGCGTAGGCACAGATACGCAGTATTTT.